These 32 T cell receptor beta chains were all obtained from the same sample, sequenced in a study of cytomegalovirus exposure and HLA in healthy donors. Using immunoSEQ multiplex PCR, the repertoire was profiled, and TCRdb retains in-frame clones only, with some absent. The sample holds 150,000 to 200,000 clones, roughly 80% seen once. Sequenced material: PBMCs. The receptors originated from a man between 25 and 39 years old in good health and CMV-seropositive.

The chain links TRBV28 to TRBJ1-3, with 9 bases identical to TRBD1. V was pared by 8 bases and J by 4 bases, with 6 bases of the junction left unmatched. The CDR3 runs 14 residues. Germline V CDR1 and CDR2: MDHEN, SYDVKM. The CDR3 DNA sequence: TGTGCCAGCCAGGGACAGGGTGGCGGAAACACCATATATTTT. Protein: CASQGQGGGNTIYF.

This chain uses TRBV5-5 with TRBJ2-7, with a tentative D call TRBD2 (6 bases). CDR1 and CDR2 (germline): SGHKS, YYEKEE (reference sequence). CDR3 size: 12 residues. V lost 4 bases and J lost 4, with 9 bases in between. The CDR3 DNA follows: TGTGCCAGCAGCCCGGAGGGATACGAGCAGTACTTC. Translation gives CASSPEGYEQYF. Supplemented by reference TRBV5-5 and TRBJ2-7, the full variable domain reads DAGVTQSPTHLIKTRGQQVTLRCSPISGHKSVSWYQQVLGQGPQFIFQYYEKEERGRGNFPDRFSARQFPNYSSELNVNALLLGDSALYLCASSPEGYEQYFGPGTRLTVT.

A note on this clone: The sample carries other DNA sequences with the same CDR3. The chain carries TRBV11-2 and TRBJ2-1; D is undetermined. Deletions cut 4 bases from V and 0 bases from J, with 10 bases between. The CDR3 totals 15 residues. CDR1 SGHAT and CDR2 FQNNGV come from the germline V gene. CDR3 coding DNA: TGTGCCAGCAGCTCCACTCTGAGCTCCTACAATGAGCAGTTCTTC. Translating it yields CASSSTLSSYNEQFF.

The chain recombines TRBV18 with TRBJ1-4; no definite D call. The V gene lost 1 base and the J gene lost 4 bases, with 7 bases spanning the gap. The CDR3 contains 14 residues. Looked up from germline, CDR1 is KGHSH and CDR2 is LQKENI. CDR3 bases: TGTGCCAGCTCACCACGGGCAGATAATGAAAAACTGTTTTTT. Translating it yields CASSPRADNEKLFF.

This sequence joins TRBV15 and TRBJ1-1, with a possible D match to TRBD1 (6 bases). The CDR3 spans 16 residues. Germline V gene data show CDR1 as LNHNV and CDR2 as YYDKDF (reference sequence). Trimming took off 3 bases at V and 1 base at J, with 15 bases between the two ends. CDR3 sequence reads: CATSRVRAGANTEAFF. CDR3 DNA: TGTGCCACCAGCAGGGTCAGGGCGGGGGCGAACACTGAAGCTTTCTTT.

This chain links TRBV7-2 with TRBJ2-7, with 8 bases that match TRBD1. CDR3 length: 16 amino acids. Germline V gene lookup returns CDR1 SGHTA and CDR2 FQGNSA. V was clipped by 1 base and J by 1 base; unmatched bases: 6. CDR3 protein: CASSLDPTGASYEQYF. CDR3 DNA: TGTGCCAGCAGCTTAGACCCGACAGGGGCTTCCTACGAGCAGTACTTC.

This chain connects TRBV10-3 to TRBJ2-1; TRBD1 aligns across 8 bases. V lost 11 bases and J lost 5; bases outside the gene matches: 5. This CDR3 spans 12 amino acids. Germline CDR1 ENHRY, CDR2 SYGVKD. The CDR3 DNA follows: TGTGCCGCTAAGGACAGGGACAATGAGCAGTTCTTC. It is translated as CAAKDRDNEQFF.

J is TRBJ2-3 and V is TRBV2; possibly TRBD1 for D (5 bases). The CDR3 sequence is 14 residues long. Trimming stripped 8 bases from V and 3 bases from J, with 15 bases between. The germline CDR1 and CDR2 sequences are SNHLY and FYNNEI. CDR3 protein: CASSQGQETDTQYF. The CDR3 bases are TGTGCCAGCTCCCAGGGTCAGGAGACAGATACGCAGTATTTT.

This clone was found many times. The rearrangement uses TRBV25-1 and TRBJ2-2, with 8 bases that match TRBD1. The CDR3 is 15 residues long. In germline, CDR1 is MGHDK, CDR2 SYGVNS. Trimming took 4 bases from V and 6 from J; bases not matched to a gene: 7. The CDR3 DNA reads TGTGCCAGCAGTGTTCGAGACAGGGGTGCCGGGGAGCTGTTTTTT. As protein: CASSVRDRGAGELFF.

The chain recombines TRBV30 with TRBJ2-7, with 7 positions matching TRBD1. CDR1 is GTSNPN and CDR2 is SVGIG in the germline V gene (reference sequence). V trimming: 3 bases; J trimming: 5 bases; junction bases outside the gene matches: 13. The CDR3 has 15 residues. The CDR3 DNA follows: TGTGCCTGGAGAAATATACAGGGGTTTGGCAACGAGCAGTACTTC. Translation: CAWRNIQGFGNEQYF.

CDR3 sequence reads: CASSRGGTVDTGELFF. CDR3 DNA sequence: TGTGCCAGCAGCCGCGGCGGGACAGTCGACACCGGGGAGCTGTTTTTT. The V call is TRBV5-4, the J call TRBJ2-2; weak D call: TRBD1 (7 bases). Germline lookup yields CDR1 SGHNT and CDR2 YYREEE (reference sequence). Trimming removed 4 bases at V and 3 bases at J, with 16 bases between. This CDR3 spans 16 amino acids.

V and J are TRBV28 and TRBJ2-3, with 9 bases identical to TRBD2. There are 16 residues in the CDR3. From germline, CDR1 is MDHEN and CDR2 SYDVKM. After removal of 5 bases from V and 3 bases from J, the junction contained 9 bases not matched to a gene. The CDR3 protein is CASSLRGAGGTDTQYF. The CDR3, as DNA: TGTGCCAGCAGTCTCAGGGGAGCGGGGGGAACAGATACGCAGTATTTT.

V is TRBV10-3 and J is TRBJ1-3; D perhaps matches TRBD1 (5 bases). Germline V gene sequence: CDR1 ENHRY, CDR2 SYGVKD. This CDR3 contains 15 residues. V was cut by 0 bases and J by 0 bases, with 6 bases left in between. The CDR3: CAISESGGSGNTIYF. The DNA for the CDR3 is TGTGCCATCAGTGAGTCCGGGGGCTCTGGAAACACCATATATTTT.

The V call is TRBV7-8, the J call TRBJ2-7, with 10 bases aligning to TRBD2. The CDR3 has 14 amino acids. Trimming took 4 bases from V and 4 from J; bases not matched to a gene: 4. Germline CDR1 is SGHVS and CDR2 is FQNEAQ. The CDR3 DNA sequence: TGTGCCAGCAGCTCACTAGCGGGACCTTACGAGCAGTACTTC. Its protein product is CASSSLAGPYEQYF. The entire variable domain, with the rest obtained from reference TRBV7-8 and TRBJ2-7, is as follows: GAGVSQSPRYKVAKRGQDVALRCDPISGHVSLFWYQQALGQGPEFLTYFQNEAQLDKSGLPSDRFFAERPEGSVSTLKIQRTQQEDSAVYLCASSSLAGPYEQYFGPGTRLTVT.

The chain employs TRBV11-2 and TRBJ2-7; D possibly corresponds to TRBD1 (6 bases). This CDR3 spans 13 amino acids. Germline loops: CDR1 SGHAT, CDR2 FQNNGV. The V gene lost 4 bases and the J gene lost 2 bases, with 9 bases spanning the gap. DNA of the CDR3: TGTGCCAGCAGCTACCGGACAGCCTACGAGCAGTACTTC. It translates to CASSYRTAYEQYF.

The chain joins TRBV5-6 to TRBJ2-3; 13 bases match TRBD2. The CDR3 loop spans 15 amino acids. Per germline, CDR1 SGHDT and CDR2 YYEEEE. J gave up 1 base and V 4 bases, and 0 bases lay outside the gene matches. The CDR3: CASSTSGGGTDTQYF. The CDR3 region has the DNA TGTGCCAGCAGCACTAGCGGGGGGGGCACAGATACGCAGTATTTT.

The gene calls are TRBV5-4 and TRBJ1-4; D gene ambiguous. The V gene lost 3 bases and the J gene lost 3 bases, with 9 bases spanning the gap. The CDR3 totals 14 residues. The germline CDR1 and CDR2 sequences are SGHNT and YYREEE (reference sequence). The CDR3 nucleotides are TGTGCCAGCAGCTCCAGTTGGTCTAATGAAAAACTGTTTTTT. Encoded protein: CASSSSWSNEKLFF.

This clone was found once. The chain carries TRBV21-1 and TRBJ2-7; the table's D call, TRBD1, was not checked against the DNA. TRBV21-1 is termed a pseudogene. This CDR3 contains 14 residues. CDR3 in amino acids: CASSPKQGRSEQYF. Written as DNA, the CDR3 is TGTGCCAGCAGCCCAAAACAGGGAAGGAGCGAGCAGTACTTC.

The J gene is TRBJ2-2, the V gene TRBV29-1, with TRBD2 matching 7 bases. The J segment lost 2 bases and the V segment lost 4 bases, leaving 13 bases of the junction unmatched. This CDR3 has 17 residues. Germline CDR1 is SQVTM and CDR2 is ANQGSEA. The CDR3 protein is CSVAGYSRGSNTGELFF. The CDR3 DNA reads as TGCAGCGTTGCGGGCTATTCTCGCGGGAGCAACACCGGGGAGCTGTTTTTT.

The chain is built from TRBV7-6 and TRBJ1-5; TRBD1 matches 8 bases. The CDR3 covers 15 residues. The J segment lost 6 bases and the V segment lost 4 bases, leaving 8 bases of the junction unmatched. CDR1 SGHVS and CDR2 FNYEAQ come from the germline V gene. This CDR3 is CASSSGTGGGQPQHF. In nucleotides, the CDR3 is TGTGCCAGCAGCTCCGGGACAGGAGGGGGTCAGCCCCAGCATTTT.

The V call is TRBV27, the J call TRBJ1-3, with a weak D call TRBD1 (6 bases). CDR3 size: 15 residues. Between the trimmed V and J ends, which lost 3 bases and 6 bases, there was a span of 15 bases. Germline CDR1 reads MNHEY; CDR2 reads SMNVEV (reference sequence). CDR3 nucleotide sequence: TGTGCCAGCAGTTTGGATCACAGGGCGGAAAACACCATATATTTT. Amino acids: CASSLDHRAENTIYF.

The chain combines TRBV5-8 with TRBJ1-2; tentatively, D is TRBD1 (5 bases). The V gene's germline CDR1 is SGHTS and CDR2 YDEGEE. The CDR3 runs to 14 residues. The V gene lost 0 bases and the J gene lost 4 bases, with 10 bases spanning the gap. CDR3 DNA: TGTGCCAGCAGCTTGGCCGGCAGGGCCTATGGCTACACCTTC. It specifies CASSLAGRAYGYTF. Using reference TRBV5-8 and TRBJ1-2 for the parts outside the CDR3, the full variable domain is EAGVTQSPTHLIKTRGQQATLRCSPISGHTSVYWYQQALGLGLQFLLWYDEGEERNRGNFPPRFSGRQFPNYSSELNVNALELEDSALYLCASSLAGRAYGYTFGSGTRLTVV.

The CDR3 is CASSLNGAVTGELFF. In DNA form, the CDR3 reads TGTGCCAGCAGCTTAAATGGGGCGGTCACCGGGGAGCTGTTTTTT. The V gene is TRBV7-8, the J gene TRBJ2-2; a weak D match, TRBD1 (5 bases). This CDR3 region has 15 residues. Trimming left V 2 bases short and J 4 bases short, with 11 bases between. Germline values: CDR1 SGHVS, CDR2 FQNEAQ.

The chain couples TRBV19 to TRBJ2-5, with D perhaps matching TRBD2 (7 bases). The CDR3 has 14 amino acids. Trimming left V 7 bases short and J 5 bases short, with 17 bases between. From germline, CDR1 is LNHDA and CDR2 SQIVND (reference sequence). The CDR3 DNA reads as TGTGCCAGTACCCACGGGGGGCGGCAGGAGACCCAGTACTTC. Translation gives CASTHGGRQETQYF.

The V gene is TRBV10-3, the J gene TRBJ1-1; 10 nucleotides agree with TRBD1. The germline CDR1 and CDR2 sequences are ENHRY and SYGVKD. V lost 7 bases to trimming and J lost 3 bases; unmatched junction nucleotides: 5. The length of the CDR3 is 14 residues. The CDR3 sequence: CAITRTGGDTEAFF. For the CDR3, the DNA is TGTGCCATCACCCGGACAGGGGGTGACACTGAAGCTTTCTTT.

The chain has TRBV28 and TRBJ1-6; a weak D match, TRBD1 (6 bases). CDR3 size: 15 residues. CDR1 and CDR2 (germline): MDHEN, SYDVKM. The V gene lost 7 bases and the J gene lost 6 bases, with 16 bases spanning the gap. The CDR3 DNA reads TGTGCCAGCACTACACCGGGACAAATTAATTCACCCCTCCACTTT. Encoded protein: CASTTPGQINSPLHF. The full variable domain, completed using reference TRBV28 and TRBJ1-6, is DVKVTQSSRYLVKRTGEKVFLECVQDMDHENMFWYRQDPGLGLRLIYFSYDVKMKEKGDIPEGYSVSREKKERFSLILESASTNQTSMYLCASTTPGQINSPLHFGNGTRLTVT.

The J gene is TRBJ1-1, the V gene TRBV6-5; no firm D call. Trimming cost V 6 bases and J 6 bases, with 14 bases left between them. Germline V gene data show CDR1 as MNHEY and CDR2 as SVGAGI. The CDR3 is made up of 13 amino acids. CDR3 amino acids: CASSVRAGPEAFF. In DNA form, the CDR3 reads TGTGCCAGCAGCGTCCGGGCGGGCCCTGAAGCTTTCTTT.

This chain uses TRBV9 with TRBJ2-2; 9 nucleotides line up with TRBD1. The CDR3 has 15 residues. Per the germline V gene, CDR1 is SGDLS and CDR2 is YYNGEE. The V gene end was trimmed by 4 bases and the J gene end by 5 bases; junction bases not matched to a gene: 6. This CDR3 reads CASSYRGQMTGELFF. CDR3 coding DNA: TGTGCCAGCAGCTACAGGGGGCAAATGACCGGGGAGCTGTTTTTT.

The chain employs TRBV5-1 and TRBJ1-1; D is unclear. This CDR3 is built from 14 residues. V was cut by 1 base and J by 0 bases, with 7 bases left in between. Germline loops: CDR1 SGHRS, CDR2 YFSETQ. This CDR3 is CASSLIQLNTEAFF. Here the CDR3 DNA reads TGCGCCAGCAGCTTGATACAATTGAACACTGAAGCTTTCTTT.

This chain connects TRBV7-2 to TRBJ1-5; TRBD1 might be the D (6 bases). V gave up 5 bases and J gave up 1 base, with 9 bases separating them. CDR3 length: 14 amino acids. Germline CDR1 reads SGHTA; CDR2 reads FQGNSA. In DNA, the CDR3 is TGTGCCAGCAGCAGAGGACAGAGCAATCAGCCCCAGCATTTT. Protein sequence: CASSRGQSNQPQHF.

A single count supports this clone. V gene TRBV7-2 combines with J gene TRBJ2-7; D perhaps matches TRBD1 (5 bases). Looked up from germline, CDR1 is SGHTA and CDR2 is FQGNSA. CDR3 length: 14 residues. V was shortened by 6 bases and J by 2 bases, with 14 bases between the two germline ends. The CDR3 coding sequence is TGTGCCAGCAGTCCTCTACAGGCCCCCTACGAGCAGTACTTC. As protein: CASSPLQAPYEQYF.

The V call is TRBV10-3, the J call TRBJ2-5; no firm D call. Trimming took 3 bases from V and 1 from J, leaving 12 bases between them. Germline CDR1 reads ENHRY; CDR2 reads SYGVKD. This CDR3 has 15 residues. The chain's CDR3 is CAISETSSPQETQYF. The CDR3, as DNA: TGTGCCATCAGTGAAACATCTTCCCCCCAAGAGACCCAGTACTTC.